These 14 T cell receptor beta chains share one sample of origin, sequenced in a study of shared clonotypes between healthy human individuals. Repertoires were generated with immunoSEQ multiplex PCR, while TCRdb's copy carries only in-frame clones and drops some. Among about 110,000 clones listed, about 63% were seen once. Sequenced: memory CD8+ T cells sorted from blood. As for subset: CD45RO+ cells pooled with CCR7-negative TemRA cells. The receptors originated from a woman under 40 in good health.

The chain links TRBV7-6 to TRBJ2-3; 12 nucleotides line up with TRBD2. J gave up 3 bases and V 5 bases, and 6 bases lay outside the gene matches. Germline CDR1 and CDR2: SGHVS and FNYEAQ. The CDR3 is 16 amino acids. The DNA for the CDR3 is TGTGCCAGCAGCGACCGACTAGCGGGAGCTACAGATACGCAGTATTTT. The encoded protein is CASSDRLAGATDTQYF.

This clone appeared many times. The CDR3 sequence: CASTGQDSNTGELFF. In DNA form, the CDR3 reads TGTGCCAGCACCGGACAGGATTCGAACACCGGGGAGCTGTTTTTT. The chain uses TRBV2 and TRBJ2-2; TRBD1 aligns across 7 bases. The CDR3 length is 15 residues. Germline-derived CDR1 and CDR2 are SNHLY and FYNNEI. Trimming at V came to 7 bases and at J to 0 bases, leaving 5 bases not matched to a gene.

This chain links TRBV11-2 with TRBJ2-7; 10 bases fit TRBD2. The V segment lost 4 bases and the J segment 5 bases; nucleotides outside the gene matches: 14. The CDR3 is made up of 17 amino acids. Germline loops: CDR1 SGHAT, CDR2 FQNNGV. The CDR3 is CASSSKLAGDFAHEQYF. DNA for the CDR3: TGTGCCAGCAGCTCGAAGCTAGCGGGAGATTTCGCCCACGAGCAGTACTTC.

This clone was found once. The V and J genes are TRBV10-3 and TRBJ1-5; no firm D call. The germline V gene has CDR1 ENHRY and CDR2 SYGVKD. This CDR3 comprises 13 residues. Trimming shortened V by 10 bases and J by 2 bases, and 12 bases separated the two germline ends. The DNA for the CDR3 is TGTGCCAGCGCGGAAAATGGCAATCAGCCCCAGCATTTT. Protein sequence: CASAENGNQPQHF.

The chain employs TRBV6-6 and TRBJ2-1; D is possibly TRBD1 or TRBD2 (5 bases each). Germline CDR1 and CDR2: MNHNY and SVGAGI (reference sequence). V lost 2 bases to trimming and J lost 4 bases, with 12 bases between them. The CDR3 has 15 residues. The CDR3 DNA reads as TGTGCCAGCAGTTACGCCCTGGGGGATTACAATGAGCAGTTCTTC. It encodes CASSYALGDYNEQFF.

At least ten counts were recorded for this clone. The CDR3 nucleotides read TGTGCCTGGAGCGACCTTAGCGGAGACCTGAATGAGCAGTTCTTC. Its protein product is CAWSDLSGDLNEQFF. The chain employs TRBV30 and TRBJ2-1; D is possibly TRBD2 (6 bases). Per the germline V gene, CDR1 is GTSNPN and CDR2 is SVGIG (reference sequence). V was trimmed by 3 bases and J by 7 bases, leaving 19 bases between them. CDR3 size: 15 residues.

Here the CDR3 DNA reads TGTGCCAGCAGTGAAGCCGGACAGGGAAAATGGAAACTGTTTTTT. This translates into CASSEAGQGKWKLFF. The rearrangement uses TRBV6-1 and TRBJ1-4, with 8 bases lining up with TRBD1. The V and J ends lost 0 bases and 11 bases, in that order; junction bases with no gene match: 8. Germline values: CDR1 MNHNS, CDR2 SASEGT. The CDR3 is made up of 15 amino acids.

The gene calls are TRBV27 and TRBJ2-5; D is perhaps TRBD1 (5 bases). The CDR3 runs 13 residues. The V gene's germline CDR1 is MNHEY and CDR2 SMNVEV (reference sequence). With 5 bases removed from V and 5 bases from J, the gap between germline ends came to 12 bases. CDR3 residues: CASSTQGVETQYF. As DNA, the CDR3 is TGTGCCAGCAGTACTCAGGGTGTGGAGACCCAGTACTTC.

The rearrangement links TRBV28 to TRBJ2-7; D is unclear. Trimming shortened V by 1 base and J by 3 bases, and 10 bases separated the two germline ends. CDR1 is MDHEN and CDR2 is SYDVKM in the germline V gene. This CDR3 is 14 amino acids long. This CDR3 reads CASSLFWGFYEQYF. In DNA form, the CDR3 reads TGTGCCAGCAGTTTATTTTGGGGATTCTACGAGCAGTACTTC.

The chain combines TRBV7-9 with TRBJ2-7; D remains unclear. Between the trimmed V and J ends, which lost 5 bases and 3 bases, there was a span of 11 bases. This CDR3 has 13 residues. Germline-derived CDR1 and CDR2 are SEHNR and FQNEAQ (reference sequence). CDR3 amino acids: CASSGEQSYEQYF. CDR3 in DNA: TGTGCCAGCAGCGGGGAACAGAGCTACGAGCAGTACTTC.

This clone was recorded many times. This CDR3 is also generated by other DNA sequences in the sample. This sequence joins TRBV19 and TRBJ2-5; a possible D gene is TRBD2 (5 bases). Trimming removed 4 bases at V and 0 bases at J, with 15 bases between. Per the germline V gene, CDR1 is LNHDA and CDR2 is SQIVND (reference sequence). The CDR3 contains 16 residues. CDR3 residues: CASSTWMGANQETQYF. In nucleotides, the CDR3 is TGTGCCAGTAGTACCTGGATGGGAGCGAACCAAGAGACCCAGTACTTC.

This clone was picked up many times. This chain joins TRBV5-1 and TRBJ2-7; 10 positions agree with TRBD1. Germline CDR1 SGHRS, CDR2 YFSETQ. With V trimmed by 5 bases and J by 2 bases, 7 bases remained unmatched. The CDR3 has 15 amino acids. The CDR3 coding sequence is TGCGCCAGCAGTTGGGGAGGGACAGGGGCCTACGAGCAGTACTTC. Translating it yields CASSWGGTGAYEQYF.

This rearrangement joins TRBV7-9 to TRBJ2-1, with TRBD2 matching over 11 bases. The CDR3 runs 18 residues. Germline V gene sequence: CDR1 SEHNR, CDR2 FQNEAQ (reference sequence). V shed 2 bases and J 4 bases; nucleotides not matched to a gene: 10. The DNA for the CDR3 is TGTGCCAGCAGCTTACAAGGGGGACTAGCGGAGCATTACAATGAGCAGTTCTTC. The encoded protein is CASSLQGGLAEHYNEQFF.

The J gene is TRBJ2-3, the V gene TRBV27; the match to TRBD2 covers 10 bases. Germline V gene data show CDR1 as MNHEY and CDR2 as SMNVEV (reference sequence). The junction had 9 bases not matched to a gene; V was cut back by 2 bases and J by 7 bases. The CDR3 length is 16 residues. Here the CDR3 DNA reads TGTGCCAGCAGTTTACATCCTAGCGGGAGTGGATATACGCAGTATTTT. Translation: CASSLHPSGSGYTQYF.